This T cell receptor (beta chain) comes out of a study of blood T cell repertoires in COVID-19. Study in general: Material from acute and convalescent COVID-19 was sourced from the United States, Italy and Spain. PBMCs, B-cell-depleted T cells, or T cells were the source of the cDNA or gDNA that made up the material.

TCRdb's copy holds only in-frame clones and misses some; the assay was immunoSEQ multiplex PCR. The repertoire holds roughly 250,000 clones, with around nine tenths as singletons. Across roughly 25 US areas, participants ranged in age from about 18 to 90 years. Participants were placed into cohorts based on the clinical history they reported. V lost 6 bases and J 2 bases, leaving 10 bases between the germline ends. The CDR3 loop spans 14 amino acids. Germline lookup yields CDR1 MDHEN and CDR2 SYDVKM. This TCR came from a woman aged 45 to 65 who had recovered from COVID-19. J is TRBJ2-2 and V is TRBV28, with a possible D match to TRBD2 (6 bases). Input material: PBMCs or T cells enriched from blood (not recorded which). CDR3 protein: CASRGTANTGELFF. The CDR3 DNA reads as TGTGCCAGCAGAGGGACTGCAAACACCGGGGAGCTGTTTTTT.